In its sample, the clone carrying this T cell receptor (beta chain) was seen a few times. Its antigen remains unknown. It was through 5'RACE template switching that TCR cDNA was made, with a universal primer site and UMIs added. Via MiXCR, TCRdb re-called the 5' RACE reads, giving one row per CDR3 protein. The sample holds tens of thousands of distinct CDR3 sequences, roughly 7% seen once. This sample is drawn from a study of T cells after yellow fever vaccination. As for the study in general: Any fraction with a low cell number was prepared using SMART-Seq v4 Ultra Low Input. General study points: The presence of abundant clonotypes contaminating from the bulk population was possible in FACS-sorted repertoires. Clones that expanded after primary vaccination mostly reappeared after the booster (nearly 98% CD4, 70% to 90% CD8).

CDR3 length: 14 residues. Per the germline V gene, CDR1 is LNHNV and CDR2 is YYDKDF (reference sequence). Trimming shortened V by 1 base and J by 6 bases, and 13 bases separated the two germline ends. The chain uses TRBV15 and TRBJ2-7; TRBD1 might be the D (5 bases). This TCR derives from a man younger than 35 who received the YFV17D yellow fever vaccine. This sample comprised CD8+ T cells sorted from PBMCs, obtained roughly 10 days after the first yellow fever vaccination. CDR3 nucleotides: TGTGCCACCAGCAGAGGGGCTGGGGCCTCCGAGCAGTACTTC. Its protein is CATSRGAGASEQYF.